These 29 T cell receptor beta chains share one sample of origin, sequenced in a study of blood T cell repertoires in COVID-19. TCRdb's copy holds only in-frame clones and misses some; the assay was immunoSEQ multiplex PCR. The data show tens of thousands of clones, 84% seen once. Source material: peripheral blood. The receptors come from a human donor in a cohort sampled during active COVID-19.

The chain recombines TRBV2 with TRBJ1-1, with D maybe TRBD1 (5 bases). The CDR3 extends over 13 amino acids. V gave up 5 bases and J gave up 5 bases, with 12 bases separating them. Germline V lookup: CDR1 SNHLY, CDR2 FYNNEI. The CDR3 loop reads CASSRGEGTEAFF. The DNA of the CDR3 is TGTGCCAGCAGTCGGGGGGAGGGTACTGAAGCTTTCTTT.

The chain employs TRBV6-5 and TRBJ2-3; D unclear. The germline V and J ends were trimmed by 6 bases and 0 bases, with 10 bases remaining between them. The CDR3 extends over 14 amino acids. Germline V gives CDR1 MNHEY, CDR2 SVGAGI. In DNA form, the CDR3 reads TGTGCCAGCAGAGTGAGCGTAAGCACAGATACGCAGTATTTT. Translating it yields CASRVSVSTDTQYF.

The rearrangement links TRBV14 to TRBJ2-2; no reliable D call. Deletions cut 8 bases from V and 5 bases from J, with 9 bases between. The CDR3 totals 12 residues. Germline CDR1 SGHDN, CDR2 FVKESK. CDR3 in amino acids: CASSQVTGELFF. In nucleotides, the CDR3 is TGTGCCAGCTCCCAAGTAACCGGGGAGCTGTTTTTT.

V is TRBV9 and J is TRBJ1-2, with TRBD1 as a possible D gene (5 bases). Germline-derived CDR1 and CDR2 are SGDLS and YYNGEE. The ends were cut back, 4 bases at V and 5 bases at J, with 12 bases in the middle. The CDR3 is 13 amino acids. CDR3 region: CASSKAGDYGYTF. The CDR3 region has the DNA TGTGCCAGCAGCAAAGCGGGGGATTATGGCTACACCTTC.

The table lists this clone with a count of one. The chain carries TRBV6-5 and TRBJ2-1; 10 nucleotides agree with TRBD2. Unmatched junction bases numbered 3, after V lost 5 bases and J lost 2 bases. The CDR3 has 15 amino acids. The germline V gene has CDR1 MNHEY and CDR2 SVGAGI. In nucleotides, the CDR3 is TGTGCCAGCAGTAGCGGGGGGGTCGCCTACAATGAGCAGTTCTTC. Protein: CASSSGGVAYNEQFF.

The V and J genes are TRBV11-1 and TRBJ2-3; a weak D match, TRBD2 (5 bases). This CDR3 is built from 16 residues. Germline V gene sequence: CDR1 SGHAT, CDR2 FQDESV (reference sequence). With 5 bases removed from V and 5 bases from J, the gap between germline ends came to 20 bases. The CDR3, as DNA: TGTGCCAGCAGCCAAATCGAACTGGAGGAAGGAGATACGCAGTATTTT. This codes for CASSQIELEEGDTQYF.

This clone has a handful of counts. The chain's CDR3 is CASERGSGTQYF. CDR3 coding DNA: TGTGCCAGCGAAAGGGGCTCGGGGACCCAGTACTTC. The chain combines TRBV12-3 or TRBV12-4 with TRBJ2-5, with D perhaps matching TRBD1 (5 bases). Trimming removed 8 bases at V and 7 bases at J, with 14 bases between. CDR3 length equals 12 residues.

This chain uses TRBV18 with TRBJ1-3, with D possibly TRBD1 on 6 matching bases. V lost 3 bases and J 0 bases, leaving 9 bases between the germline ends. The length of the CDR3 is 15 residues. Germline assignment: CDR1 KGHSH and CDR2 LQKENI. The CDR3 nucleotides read TGTGCCAGCTCACCGACAGGTCGCTCTGGAAACACCATATATTTT. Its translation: CASSPTGRSGNTIYF.

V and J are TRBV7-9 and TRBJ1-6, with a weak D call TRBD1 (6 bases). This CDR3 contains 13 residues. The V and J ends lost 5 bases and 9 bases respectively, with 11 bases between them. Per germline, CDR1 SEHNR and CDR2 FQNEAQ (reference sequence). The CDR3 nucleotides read TGTGCCAGCAGCCCTCACAGGGTTTCACCCCTCCACTTT. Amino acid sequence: CASSPHRVSPLHF.

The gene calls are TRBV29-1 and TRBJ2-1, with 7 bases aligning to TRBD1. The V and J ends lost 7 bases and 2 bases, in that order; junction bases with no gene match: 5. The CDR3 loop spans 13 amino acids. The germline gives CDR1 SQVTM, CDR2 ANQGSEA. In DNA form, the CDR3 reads TGCAGCGCCAACAGGGGACCCTACAATGAGCAGTTCTTC. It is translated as CSANRGPYNEQFF.

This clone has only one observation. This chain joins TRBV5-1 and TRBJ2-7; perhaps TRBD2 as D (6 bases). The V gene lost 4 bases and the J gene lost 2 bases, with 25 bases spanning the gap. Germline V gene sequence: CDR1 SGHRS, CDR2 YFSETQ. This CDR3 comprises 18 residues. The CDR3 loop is CASSPGPGLGTFTYEQYF. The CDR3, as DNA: TGCGCCAGCAGCCCTGGCCCGGGGCTTGGGACTTTCACCTACGAGCAGTACTTC.

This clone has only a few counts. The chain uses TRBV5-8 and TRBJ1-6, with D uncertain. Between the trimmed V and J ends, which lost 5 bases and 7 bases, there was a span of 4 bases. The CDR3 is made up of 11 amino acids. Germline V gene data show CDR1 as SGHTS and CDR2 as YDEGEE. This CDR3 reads CASSQNSPLHF. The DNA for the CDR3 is TGTGCCAGCAGTCAAAATTCACCCCTCCACTTT.

CDR3 residues: CASSRQGYEQYF. The CDR3 DNA is TGTGCCAGCAGCCGTCAGGGCTACGAGCAGTACTTC. The chain recombines TRBV7-9 with TRBJ2-7; a possible D gene is TRBD1 (5 bases). V was cut by 5 bases and J by 3 bases, with 8 bases left in between. This CDR3 is built from 12 residues. From germline, CDR1 is SEHNR and CDR2 FQNEAQ (reference sequence).

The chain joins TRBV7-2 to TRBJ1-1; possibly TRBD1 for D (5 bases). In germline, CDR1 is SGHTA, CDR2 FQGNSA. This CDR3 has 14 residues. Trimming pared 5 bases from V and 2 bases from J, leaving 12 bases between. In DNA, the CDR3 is TGTGCCAGCAGCCCGAGAAGGGGAAACACTGAAGCTTTCTTT. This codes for CASSPRRGNTEAFF.

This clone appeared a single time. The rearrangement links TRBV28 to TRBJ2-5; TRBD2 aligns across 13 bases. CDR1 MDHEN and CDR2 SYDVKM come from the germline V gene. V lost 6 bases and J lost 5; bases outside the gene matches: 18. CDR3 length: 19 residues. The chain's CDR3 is CASRPPTSGGGLRMETQYF. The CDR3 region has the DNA TGTGCCAGCAGACCCCCTACTAGCGGGGGGGGCCTTAGGATGGAGACCCAGTACTTC.

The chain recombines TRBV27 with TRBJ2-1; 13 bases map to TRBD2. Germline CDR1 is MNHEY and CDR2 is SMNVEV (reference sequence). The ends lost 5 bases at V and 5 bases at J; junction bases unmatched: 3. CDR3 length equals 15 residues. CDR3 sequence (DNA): TGTGCCAGCAGTCCGACTAGCGGGGGGAACAATGAGCAGTTCTTC. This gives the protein CASSPTSGGNNEQFF.

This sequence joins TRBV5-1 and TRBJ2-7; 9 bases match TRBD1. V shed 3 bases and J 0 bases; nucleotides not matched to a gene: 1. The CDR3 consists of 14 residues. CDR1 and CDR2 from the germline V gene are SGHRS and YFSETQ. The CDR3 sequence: CASSWTGDSYEQYF. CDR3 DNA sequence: TGCGCCAGCAGCTGGACAGGGGACTCCTACGAGCAGTACTTC.

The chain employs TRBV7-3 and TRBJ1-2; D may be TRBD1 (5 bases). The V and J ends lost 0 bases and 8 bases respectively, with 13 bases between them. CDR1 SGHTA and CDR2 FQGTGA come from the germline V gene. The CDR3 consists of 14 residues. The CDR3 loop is CASSLTGAAGGYTF. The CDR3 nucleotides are TGTGCCAGCAGCTTAACAGGGGCAGCAGGCGGCTACACCTTC.

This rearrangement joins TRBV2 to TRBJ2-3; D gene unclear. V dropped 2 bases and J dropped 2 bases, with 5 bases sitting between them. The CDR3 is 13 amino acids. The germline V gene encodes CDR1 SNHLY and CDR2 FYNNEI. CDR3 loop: CASSELATDTQYF. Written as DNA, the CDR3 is TGTGCCAGCAGTGAACTGGCCACAGATACGCAGTATTTT. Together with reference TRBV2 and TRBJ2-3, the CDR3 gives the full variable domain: EPEVTQTPSHQVTQMGQEVILRCVPISNHLYFYWYRQILGQKVEFLVSFYNNEISEKSEIFDDQFSVERPDGSNFTLKIRSTKLEDSAMYFCASSELATDTQYFGPGTRLTVL.

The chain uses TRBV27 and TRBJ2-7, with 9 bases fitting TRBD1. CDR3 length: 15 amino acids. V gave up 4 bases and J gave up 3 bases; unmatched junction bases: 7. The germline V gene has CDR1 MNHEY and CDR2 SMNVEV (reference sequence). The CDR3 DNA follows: TGTGCCAGCAGTTCCCCGGGACAGGGCTACTACGAGCAGTACTTC. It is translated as CASSSPGQGYYEQYF.

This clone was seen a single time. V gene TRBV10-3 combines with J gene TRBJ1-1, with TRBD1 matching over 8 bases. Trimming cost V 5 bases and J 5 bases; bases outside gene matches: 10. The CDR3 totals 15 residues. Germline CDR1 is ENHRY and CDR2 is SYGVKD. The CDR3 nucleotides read TGTGCCATCAGTTGGGTCGGGACAGGTCAAACTGAAGCTTTCTTT. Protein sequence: CAISWVGTGQTEAFF.

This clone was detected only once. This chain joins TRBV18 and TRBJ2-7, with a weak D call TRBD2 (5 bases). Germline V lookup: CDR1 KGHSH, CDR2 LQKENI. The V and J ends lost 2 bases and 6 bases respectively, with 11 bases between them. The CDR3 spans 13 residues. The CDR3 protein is CASSPVPEGEQYF. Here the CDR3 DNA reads TGTGCCAGCTCACCAGTCCCCGAGGGCGAGCAGTACTTC.

CDR3 nucleotide sequence: TGTGCCAGCAGCTTAGCTTCAGCGCGGGGGGGCGTTGGCAATGAGCAGTTCTTC. Protein sequence: CASSLASARGGVGNEQFF. The V and J genes are TRBV11-3 and TRBJ2-1, with TRBD2 matching 9 bases. The junction had 13 bases not matched to a gene; V was cut back by 1 base and J by 6 bases. CDR3 length: 18 amino acids. Germline CDR1 is SGHNT and CDR2 is YENEEA.

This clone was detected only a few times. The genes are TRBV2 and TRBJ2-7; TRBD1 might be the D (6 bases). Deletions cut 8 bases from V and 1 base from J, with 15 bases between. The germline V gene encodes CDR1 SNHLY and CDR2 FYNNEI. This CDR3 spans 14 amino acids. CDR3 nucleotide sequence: TGTGCCAGCGCCGGCGGACAGATATCCTACGAGCAGTACTTC. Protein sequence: CASAGGQISYEQYF. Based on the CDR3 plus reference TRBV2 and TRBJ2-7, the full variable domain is EPEVTQTPSHQVTQMGQEVILRCVPISNHLYFYWYRQILGQKVEFLVSFYNNEISEKSEIFDDQFSVERPDGSNFTLKIRSTKLEDSAMYFCASAGGQISYEQYFGPGTRLTVT.

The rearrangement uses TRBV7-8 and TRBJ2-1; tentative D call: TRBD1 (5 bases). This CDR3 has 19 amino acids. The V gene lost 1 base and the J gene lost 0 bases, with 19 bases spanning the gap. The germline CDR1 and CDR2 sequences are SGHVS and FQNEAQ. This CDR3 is CASSLEAGILVSSYNEQFF. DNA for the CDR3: TGTGCCAGCAGCTTAGAGGCAGGGATCTTAGTGAGCTCCTACAATGAGCAGTTCTTC.

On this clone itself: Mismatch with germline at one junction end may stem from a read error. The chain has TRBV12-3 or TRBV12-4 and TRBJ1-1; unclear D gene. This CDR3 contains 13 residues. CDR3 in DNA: TGTGCCAGCAGCTTAGGAAGGAGCACTGAAGCTTTCTTT. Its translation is CASSLGRSTEAFF.

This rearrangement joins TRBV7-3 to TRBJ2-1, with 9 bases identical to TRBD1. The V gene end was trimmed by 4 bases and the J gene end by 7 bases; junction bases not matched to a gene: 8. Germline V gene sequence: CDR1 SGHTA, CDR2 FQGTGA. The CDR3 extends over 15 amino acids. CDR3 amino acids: CASSSRDRARNEQFF. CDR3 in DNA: TGTGCCAGCAGCTCCCGGGACAGGGCACGGAATGAGCAGTTCTTC.

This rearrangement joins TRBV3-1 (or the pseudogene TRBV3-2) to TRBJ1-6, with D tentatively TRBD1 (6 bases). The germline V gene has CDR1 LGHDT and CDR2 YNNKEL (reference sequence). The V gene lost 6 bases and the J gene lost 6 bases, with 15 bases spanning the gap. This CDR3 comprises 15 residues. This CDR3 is CASREGGIRNSPLHF. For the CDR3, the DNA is TGTGCCAGCAGAGAAGGGGGAATTCGTAATTCACCCCTCCACTTT.

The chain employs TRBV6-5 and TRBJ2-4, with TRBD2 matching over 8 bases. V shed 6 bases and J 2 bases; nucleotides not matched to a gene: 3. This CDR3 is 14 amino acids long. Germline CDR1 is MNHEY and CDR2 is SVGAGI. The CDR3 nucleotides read TGTGCCAGCAGGAGCGGGGGCTCCAAAAACATTCAGTACTTC. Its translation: CASRSGGSKNIQYF.